The entry below gives a single TCR beta chain sequence along with its context. Its cognate antigen is unknown. This entry comes from a study of T cell responses to AZD1222 COVID-19 vaccine. On the study more broadly: Some second doses came at about 4 weeks and others at about 12 weeks; these were pooled.

Study findings and constraints: Donors in the cohort were predominantly white British and more often female, and clonal diversity was possibly underestimated. All repertoire sampling was performed exclusively after the peak T cell response.

Trimming took off 7 bases at V and 2 bases at J, with 16 bases between the two ends. This CDR3 has 15 amino acids. Germline CDR1 and CDR2: PRHDT and FYEKMQ (reference sequence). This table comes from immunoSEQ multiplex PCR, and its TCRdb copy is limited to in-frame clones, with some not included. The sample consists of approximately 130,000 clones, about 90% of them appearing once. The material sequenced was peripheral blood, taken on day 0 of AZD1222 vaccination. The rearrangement links TRBV13 to TRBJ2-3, with D perhaps TRBD2 (5 bases). The receptor's source is an adult in good health. The DNA of the CDR3 is TGTGCCAGCAACCCTATTGGGGAGACCACAGATACGCAGTATTTT. It translates to CASNPIGETTDTQYF.